This TCR beta chain was captured by sequencing in a study of CD8+ T cells in alopecia areata. Study results and limitations: During tofacitinib treatment, many expanded lesional clones remained in scalp and blood. Clonality in the scalp and expanded CD8+ clones ranked among the top 100 were significantly decreased by tofacitinib. Scalp samples also yield sequences of resident alphabeta T cells from normal skin.

As concerns this clone: Its antigen remains unknown.

Treatment in this sample: oral pan-JAK inhibitor, 5-10 mg twice daily. The investigators collected lesional scalp punch biopsies and peripheral blood from alopecia areata patients. The J segment lost 7 bases and the V segment lost 6 bases, leaving 3 bases of the junction unmatched. This CDR3 has 13 amino acids. Germline CDR1 reads SNHLY; CDR2 reads FYNNEI. Following extraction, RNA underwent reverse transcription to cDNA, which served as the sequencing template. The method was immunoSEQ multiplex PCR; TCRdb's version includes in-frame clones alone and lacks a portion of them. The sample lists approximately 180,000 clones, about three fifths occurring once.

V and J are TRBV2 and TRBJ2-1; 10 bases are shared with TRBD2. The receptor was isolated from a human donor with alopecia areata. Sequenced here: CD4+ T cells sorted from blood, sampled at week 24, from a patient treated with tofacitinib. The CDR3 protein is CASRTSGTNEQFF. CDR3 nucleotides: TGTGCCAGCAGAACTAGCGGGACTAATGAGCAGTTCTTC.